What follows are 10 T cell receptor beta chains derived from one specimen sequenced in a study of blood T cell repertoires in COVID-19. Some clones are missing from TCRdb's copy, which holds only in-frame ones; the method was immunoSEQ multiplex PCR. Of roughly 380,000 clones listed, roughly nine tenths are singletons. Sequencing was done on a sample of peripheral blood. These receptors all stem from a woman aged 55-70 years with COVID-19, enrolled during active disease.

The chain couples TRBV18 to TRBJ2-2; D possibly corresponds to TRBD2 (6 bases). This CDR3 has 16 amino acids. Trimming took 5 bases from V and 4 from J, leaving 17 bases between them. The germline gives CDR1 KGHSH, CDR2 LQKENI. The CDR3 protein is CASSKGEAYFTGELFF. The CDR3 region has the DNA TGTGCCAGCTCAAAAGGGGAGGCTTACTTCACCGGGGAGCTGTTTTTT.

This chain links TRBV20-1 with TRBJ1-1; D is unclear. The CDR3 runs to 14 residues. Germline loops: CDR1 DFQATT, CDR2 SNEGSKA (reference sequence). V shed 3 bases and J shed 1 base, with 12 bases lying between them. The CDR3 DNA reads TGCAGTGCTAGTTTTCCGTCAGGGAACACTGAAGCTTTCTTT. Translated: CSASFPSGNTEAFF.

The chain has TRBV28 and TRBJ2-3, with 8 positions matching TRBD1. The CDR3 length is 13 residues. With 10 bases clipped from V and 7 bases from J, the junction kept 10 bases outside the gene matches. The germline V gene has CDR1 MDHEN and CDR2 SYDVKM. CDR3 residues: CATNRQGMNTQYF. Written as DNA, the CDR3 is TGTGCCACTAACCGACAGGGGATGAATACGCAGTATTTT.

This clone appeared a few times. The chain carries TRBV27 and TRBJ1-2, with TRBD1 identical over 8 bases. The CDR3 is made up of 15 amino acids. Per the germline V gene, CDR1 is MNHEY and CDR2 is SMNVEV (reference sequence). V trimming: 5 bases; J trimming: 7 bases; junction bases outside the gene matches: 12. The CDR3 spells CASSVGATGGGGYTF. The DNA for the CDR3 is TGTGCCAGCAGTGTCGGGGCAACAGGGGGTGGTGGCTACACCTTC.

This clone came up once. This chain connects TRBV15 to TRBJ2-7; D is unresolved. Germline V lookup: CDR1 LNHNV, CDR2 YYDKDF (reference sequence). This CDR3 region has 15 residues. Trimming took 0 bases from V and 0 from J, leaving 9 bases between them. CDR3 coding DNA: TGTGCCACCAGCAGAGATCTGGTGGCCTCCTACGAGCAGTACTTC. Translating gives CATSRDLVASYEQYF.

J is TRBJ2-7 and V is TRBV11-2, with TRBD1 matching 7 bases. Germline-derived CDR1 and CDR2 are SGHAT and FQNNGV. The CDR3 has 15 amino acids. The V and J ends lost 5 bases and 3 bases, in that order; junction bases with no gene match: 10. The CDR3 spells CASSRREGAGYEQYF. The CDR3 region has the DNA TGTGCCAGCAGCCGAAGAGAGGGGGCTGGCTACGAGCAGTACTTC.

The V gene is TRBV21-1, the J gene TRBJ2-7; whether TRBD1, the table's D call, matches the DNA was not checked. TRBV21-1 counts as a pseudogene. The CDR3 has 14 residues. The DNA for the CDR3 is TGTGCCAGCAGCAAAGTTGTCAGGGACTACGAGCAGTACTTC. As protein: CASSKVVRDYEQYF.

This clone was seen once. CDR3 region: CASSELRGSTDTQYF. The CDR3 nucleotides read TGTGCCAGCAGTGAATTGAGGGGGAGCACAGATACGCAGTATTTT. The rearrangement uses TRBV6-1 and TRBJ2-3; weak D call: TRBD1 (6 bases). Germline CDR1 is MNHNS and CDR2 is SASEGT. Trimming stripped 2 bases from V and 0 bases from J, with 9 bases between. This CDR3 comprises 15 residues.

The chain employs TRBV5-1 and TRBJ2-7; tentatively, D is TRBD1 (5 bases). This CDR3 spans 15 amino acids. The germline V gene encodes CDR1 SGHRS and CDR2 YFSETQ. V lost 0 bases and J lost 7, with 17 bases in between. The CDR3 coding sequence is TGCGCCAGCAGCTTGGCCGTAGGGGCCGAAGGGGAGCAGTACTTC. Its protein product is CASSLAVGAEGEQYF.

The chain combines TRBV19 with TRBJ2-7, with 11 bases fitting TRBD1. Per the germline V gene, CDR1 is LNHDA and CDR2 is SQIVND (reference sequence). The CDR3 has 14 amino acids. The V segment lost 6 bases and the J segment 4 bases; nucleotides outside the gene matches: 5. The CDR3 bases are TGTGCCAGTAGCGCCGGGACAGGGGGATACGAGCAGTACTTC. This encodes CASSAGTGGYEQYF.